This is a list of T cell receptor beta chains from one sample in a study of T cells after yellow fever vaccination. Using its own MiXCR run on the 5' RACE reads, TCRdb lists one record per CDR3 protein. The repertoire holds approximately 110,000 distinct CDR3 sequences, with approximately 8.4% as singletons. The material sequenced was CD8+ T cells sorted from PBMCs, taken 45 days after the yellow fever booster vaccination. The origin of the receptors is a man aged 30-40 years who received the YFV17D yellow fever vaccine. Both conserved end residues are part of each CDR3. Each record gives: D gene, clone size, J gene, V gene, CDR3 protein, CDR3 DNA. D genes are given only for firm matches. A clone size is listed for some rows: how often the clone was seen (once, few, many), or a class if it is expanded.

D: .
size: .
J: TRBJ2-7
V: TRBV4-3
CDR3: CASSQDRSGHYEQYF
DNA: TGCGCCAGCAGCCAAGATCGAAGCGGACACTACGAGCAGTACTTC

D: .
size: few
J: TRBJ2-5
V: TRBV15
CDR3: CATSREGAAETQYF
DNA: TGTGCCACCAGCAGAGAGGGGGCGGCAGAGACCCAGTACTTC

D: .
size: many
J: TRBJ2-2
V: TRBV24-1
CDR3: CATRSDTGELFF
DNA: TGTGCCACCAGGAGCGACACCGGGGAGCTGTTTTTT

D: TRBD2
size: many
J: TRBJ2-3
V: TRBV9
CDR3: CASSVVAGEVADTQYF
DNA: TGTGCCAGCAGCGTAGTAGCGGGAGAGGTCGCAGATACGCAGTATTTT

D: .
size: many
J: TRBJ2-1
V: TRBV19
CDR3: CASSLPYDEQFF
DNA: TGTGCCAGTAGTTTACCCTACGATGAGCAGTTCTTC

D: .
size: many
J: TRBJ2-1
V: TRBV15
CDR3: CATNPTVSYNEQFF
DNA: TGTGCCACCAATCCGACAGTTTCCTACAATGAGCAGTTCTTC

D: .
size: many
J: TRBJ2-1
V: TRBV29-1
CDR3: CSVLSLEQFF
DNA: TGCAGCGTGCTGAGTCTGGAGCAGTTCTTC

D: .
size: many
J: TRBJ2-7
V: TRBV20-1
CDR3: CSVGQTSYEQYF
DNA: TGCAGTGTAGGACAGACCTCCTACGAGCAGTACTTC

D: .
size: .
J: TRBJ2-7
V: TRBV19
CDR3: CASTLGGSGDYEQYF
DNA: TGTGCCAGTACTCTGGGCGGATCAGGAGACTACGAGCAGTACTTC

D: .
size: many
J: TRBJ2-7
V: TRBV11-2
CDR3: CASSLVRSMYEQYF
DNA: TGTGCCAGCAGCTTAGTCAGGTCTATGTACGAGCAGTACTTC

D: .
size: many
J: TRBJ2-5
V: TRBV11-2
CDR3: CASSSRDEIQETQYF
DNA: TGTGCCAGCAGCTCCCGGGACGAAATCCAAGAGACCCAGTACTTC

D: TRBD2
size: many
J: TRBJ2-3
V: TRBV27
CDR3: CASSLYGLATDTQYF
DNA: TGTGCCAGCAGTTTATACGGACTAGCGACAGATACGCAGTATTTT

D: .
size: .
J: TRBJ2-1
V: TRBV24-1
CDR3: CATLPECSYNEQFF
DNA: TGTGCCACCCTACCAGAGTGCTCCTACAATGAGCAGTTCTTC

D: TRBD2
size: many
J: TRBJ2-1
V: TRBV7-8
CDR3: CASIPGGRARGNEQFF
DNA: TGTGCCAGCATCCCTGGCGGGAGGGCCAGAGGGAATGAGCAGTTCTTC

D: .
size: many
J: TRBJ2-2
V: TRBV4-3
CDR3: CASSQDGRVNTGELFF
DNA: TGCGCCAGCAGCCAAGATGGCAGGGTGAACACCGGGGAGCTGTTTTTT

D: TRBD2
size: few
J: TRBJ2-1
V: TRBV29-1
CDR3: CSVMLPGTSGSGLYNEQFF
DNA: TGCAGCGTGATGCTTCCCGGGACTAGCGGGAGTGGACTCTACAATGAGCAGTTCTTC

D: .
size: few
J: TRBJ1-2
V: TRBV20-1
CDR3: CSANLAHNSGLGYGYTF
DNA: TGCAGTGCTAACCTAGCCCATAACAGTGGGTTAGGCTATGGCTACACCTTC

D: .
size: .
J: TRBJ2-5
V: TRBV5-1
CDR3: CASRLSTGRTRETQYF
DNA: TGCGCCAGCAGATTATCTACTGGACGGACTCGAGAGACCCAGTACTTC

D: TRBD2
size: few
J: TRBJ2-2
V: TRBV3-1
CDR3: CASSQGASGTNTGELFF
DNA: TGTGCCAGCAGCCAAGGCGCTAGCGGAACGAACACCGGGGAGCTGTTTTTT

D: .
size: many
J: TRBJ2-2
V: TRBV27
CDR3: CASSLIPTGELFF
DNA: TGTGCCAGCAGTTTAATTCCCACCGGGGAGCTGTTTTTT

D: .
size: few
J: TRBJ2-7
V: TRBV4-2
CDR3: CASSQGIESWEQYF
DNA: TGTGCCAGCAGCCAAGGCATTGAAAGCTGGGAGCAGTACTTC

D: .
size: many
J: TRBJ2-1
V: TRBV29-1
CDR3: CSVVRDTQPEQFF
DNA: TGCAGCGTAGTCCGGGACACCCAACCTGAGCAGTTCTTC

D: .
size: few
J: TRBJ2-5
V: TRBV20-1
CDR3: CSATGLQEETQYF
DNA: TGCAGTGCTACGGGCCTCCAGGAGGAGACCCAGTACTTC

D: .
size: few
J: TRBJ2-1
V: TRBV12-3/TRBV12-4
CDR3: CASSFSQGTYNEQFF
DNA: TGTGCCAGCAGTTTTAGTCAGGGTACCTACAATGAGCAGTTCTTC

D: .
size: many
J: TRBJ2-3
V: TRBV5-5
CDR3: CASKGITGTGVTDTQYF
DNA: TGTGCCAGCAAGGGGATAACAGGGACGGGGGTCACAGATACGCAGTATTTT

D: .
size: many
J: TRBJ2-1
V: TRBV12-3/TRBV12-4
CDR3: CASSFGDSQGQFF
DNA: TGTGCCAGCAGTTTTGGGGACTCCCAGGGGCAGTTCTTC

D: TRBD1
size: many
J: TRBJ2-2
V: TRBV28
CDR3: CASDGQGVAGELFF
DNA: TGTGCCAGCGACGGACAGGGGGTGGCCGGGGAGCTGTTTTTT